This TCR beta chain was identified during a study of PD-L1 blockade in urothelial cancer. Looking at the study overall: Patients commenced atezolizumab in about 2014, and it was given at 1,200 mg intravenously every 3 weeks. Investigators checked blood 3 weeks (second dose) and 6 weeks after treatment start. Blood gave a median around 140,000 T cells.

Repertoires were generated with immunoSEQ multiplex PCR, while TCRdb's copy carries only in-frame clones and drops some. The table includes more than 95,000 clones, about 82% detected once. Trimming cost V 0 bases and J 1 base, with 10 bases left between them. Per germline, CDR1 MNHEY and CDR2 SVGAGI. The length of the CDR3 is 15 residues. As to time point: peripheral blood 6 weeks after treatment start. This chain uses TRBV6-5 with TRBJ2-7; perhaps TRBD1 as D (6 bases). The sequencing used PBMCs, collected around atezolizumab (anti-PD-L1) treatment. This receptor was taken from a man between 50 and 59 years old with urothelial cancer. The CDR3 DNA follows: TGTGCCAGCAGTTACTCCTTGGACAGATCCTACGAGCAGTACTTC. Residues: CASSYSLDRSYEQYF.